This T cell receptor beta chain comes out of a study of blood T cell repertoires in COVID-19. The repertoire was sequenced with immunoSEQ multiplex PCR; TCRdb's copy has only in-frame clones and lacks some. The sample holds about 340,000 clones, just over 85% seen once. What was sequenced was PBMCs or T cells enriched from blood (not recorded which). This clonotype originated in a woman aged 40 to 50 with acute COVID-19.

The CDR3 DNA follows: TGTGCCAGCAGCCCCCGACTAGCGGGAGTCGTGGGCACCGGGGAGCTGTTTTTT. Protein sequence: CASSPRLAGVVGTGELFF. J is TRBJ2-2 and V is TRBV5-8, with 12 bases that match TRBD2. V lost 4 bases to trimming and J lost 4 bases; unmatched junction nucleotides: 11. From germline, CDR1 is SGHTS and CDR2 YDEGEE. CDR3 length: 18 residues.